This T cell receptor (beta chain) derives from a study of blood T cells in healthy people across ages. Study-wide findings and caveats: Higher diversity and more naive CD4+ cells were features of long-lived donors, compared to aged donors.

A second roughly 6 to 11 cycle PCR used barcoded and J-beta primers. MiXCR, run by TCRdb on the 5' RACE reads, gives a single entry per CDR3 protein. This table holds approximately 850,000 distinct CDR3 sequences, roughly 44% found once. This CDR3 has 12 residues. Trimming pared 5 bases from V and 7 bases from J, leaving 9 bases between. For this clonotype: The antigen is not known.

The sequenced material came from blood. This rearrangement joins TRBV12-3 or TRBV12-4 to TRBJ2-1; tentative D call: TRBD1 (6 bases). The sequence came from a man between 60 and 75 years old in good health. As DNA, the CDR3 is TGTGCCAGCAGTGCTCAGGGGAATGAGCAGTTCTTC. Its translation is CASSAQGNEQFF.